This T cell receptor beta chain emerged from a study of cytomegalovirus exposure and HLA in healthy donors. The primer mix had 60 Vbeta and 13 Jbeta primers. Profiled with immunoSEQ multiplex PCR; TCRdb holds only in-frame clones, not every one. Among about 200,000 clones listed, around four fifths were seen once. Notes on this clone: Its antigen is as yet unknown.

General study results and limits: There were several of the most significant clusters that appeared linked to common viral pathogens in a later analysis.

Germline-derived CDR1 and CDR2 are SQVTM and ANQGSEA. V gave up 0 bases and J gave up 5 bases; unmatched junction bases: 10. CDR3 length equals 17 residues. The TCR sequence derives from a boy between 2 and 15 years old in good health and CMV-seronegative. Sequencing input: PBMCs. The chain employs TRBV29-1 and TRBJ2-7; 13 nucleotides line up with TRBD2. The CDR3 region is CSVEDLPRTSGGHEQYF. DNA for the CDR3: TGCAGCGTTGAAGATCTTCCCCGGACTAGCGGGGGCCACGAGCAGTACTTC.